A single sample is the source of the 8 T cell receptor beta chains below, sequenced in a study of metastatic and nonmetastatic thyroid tumors. With MiXCR, TCRdb called clones anew from the PCR reads. This sample has roughly 90,000 clones, with 15% found just once. Not a single patient had been given any form of treatment at any point before undergoing thyroid surgery. The sequenced sample consisted of blood. Receptors were obtained from a female donor with papillary thyroid cancer or a benign thyroid nodule (not recorded which). Some clones in this sample may be carry-over from other donors' samples.

With respect to this clone: With a much larger clone just one base away, this may be a read error. V gene TRBV3-1 combines with J gene TRBJ2-1, with a tentative D call TRBD2 (5 bases). Trimming took 7 bases from V and 0 from J, leaving 13 bases between them. Germline CDR1 LGHDT, CDR2 YNNKEL (reference sequence). The CDR3 runs 15 residues. The CDR3 nucleotides read TGTGCCAGCACCTTAGCGTGGGGCTCCTACAATGAGCAGTTCTTC. Translated, it gives CASTLAWGSYNEQFF.

This clone showed up many times. The chain combines TRBV6-5 with TRBJ2-7, with D unresolved. Trimming took 0 bases from V and 2 from J, leaving 8 bases between them. The CDR3 extends over 14 amino acids. Germline V gene data show CDR1 as MNHEY and CDR2 as SVGAGI. The DNA for the CDR3 is TGTGCCAGCAGTTACTCTGTGGGTCCCTACGAGCAGTACTTC. It codes for CASSYSVGPYEQYF.

The table lists this clone with many counts. V usage is TRBV7-4 and J usage is TRBJ2-3; D possibly matches TRBD1 or TRBD2 (7 bases each). Germline-derived CDR1 and CDR2 are SGHVT and SQSDAQ. This CDR3 has 14 amino acids. V lost 5 bases and J lost 3, with 12 bases in between. Here the CDR3 reads CASSPQGGTDTQYF. The CDR3 nucleotides are TGTGCCAGCAGCCCCCAGGGGGGGACAGATACGCAGTATTTT. Full variable domain (outside the CDR3, taken from reference TRBV7-4 and TRBJ2-3): GAGVSQSPRYKVAKRGRDVALRCDSISGHVTLYWYRQTLGQGSEVLTYSQSDAQRDKSGRPSGRFSAERPERSVSTLKIQRTEQGDSAVYLCASSPQGGTDTQYFGPGTRLTVL.

This clone was observed many times. The rearrangement links TRBV11-2 to TRBJ2-7; TRBD2 might be the D (6 bases). CDR3 length: 15 amino acids. V dropped 3 bases and J dropped 2 bases, with 14 bases sitting between them. Germline V lookup: CDR1 SGHAT, CDR2 FQNNGV. The chain's CDR3 is CASSLGGGGAYEQYF. The CDR3 coding sequence is TGTGCCAGCAGCTTGGGGGGAGGAGGGGCCTACGAGCAGTACTTC.

This clone was recorded at least ten times. The V call is TRBV19, the J call TRBJ2-6; no definite D call. V was cut by 7 bases and J by 6 bases, with 13 bases left in between. The CDR3 is 14 residues long. The V gene's germline CDR1 is LNHDA and CDR2 SQIVND (reference sequence). In nucleotides, the CDR3 is TGTGCCAGTACCGCACTCCCGGAGGCCAACGTCCTGACTTTC. It is translated as CASTALPEANVLTF.

This clone was recorded many times. The chain uses TRBV3-1 and TRBJ1-2, with D uncertain. V was clipped by 0 bases and J by 7 bases, with 9 bases between them. The V gene's germline CDR1 is LGHDT and CDR2 YNNKEL (reference sequence). This CDR3 region has 13 residues. CDR3 in DNA: TGTGCCAGCAGCCAAGAGGGGTCTGGTGGCTACACCTTC. Protein product: CASSQEGSGGYTF.

There are many counts of this clone. This may arise from a read error, as a much more abundant clone is one base away. The conserved phenylalanine or tryptophan is not found at the CDR3 terminus, so this likely reflects a read error. This rearrangement joins TRBV6-5 to TRBJ1-2; 8 nucleotides match TRBD1. The junction had 8 bases not matched to a gene; V was cut back by 0 bases and J by 2 bases. Germline CDR1 is MNHEY and CDR2 is SVGAGI. This CDR3 region has 17 residues. CDR3 protein: CASSYSVGTGSNYGYTS. For the CDR3, the DNA is TGTGCCAGCAGTTACTCGGTTGGGACAGGCTCGAACTATGGCTACACCTCC.

This clone was recorded at least ten times. This chain joins TRBV27 and TRBJ2-6; tentatively, D is TRBD1 or TRBD2 (6 bases each). Looked up from germline, CDR1 is MNHEY and CDR2 is SMNVEV (reference sequence). V dropped 5 bases and J dropped 1 base, with 21 bases sitting between them. This CDR3 is 19 amino acids long. The CDR3 sequence is CASSLIPSGAASGANVLTF. For the CDR3, the DNA is TGTGCCAGCAGTCTTATACCGTCGGGGGCTGCGTCTGGGGCCAACGTCCTGACTTTC.